These 14 T cell receptor beta chains originate from one sample sequenced in a study of shared clonotypes between healthy human individuals. Generated by immunoSEQ multiplex PCR, the TCRdb table keeps only in-frame clones and is missing some. Of just over 2,000,000 clones listed, 90% to 95% are singletons. The specimen was naive CD4+ T cells sorted from blood. The subset: CD45RA+ positively selected. The receptors originated from a young man in good health.

The CDR3, as DNA: TGTGCCAGCAGCTTAAGCGAATACGGCTACACCTTC. Translated: CASSLSEYGYTF. The chain couples TRBV13 to TRBJ1-2, with D hard to call. The CDR3 extends over 12 amino acids. CDR1 is PRHDT and CDR2 is FYEKMQ in the germline V gene (reference sequence). The V end lost 2 bases, the J end lost 8 bases, and 9 bases lay between the germline ends.

This chain uses TRBV10-2 with TRBJ2-7; 11 positions match TRBD2. The CDR3 is 16 amino acids. The V and J ends lost 6 bases and 4 bases, in that order; junction bases with no gene match: 11. CDR1 WSHSY and CDR2 SAAADI come from the germline V gene. CDR3 sequence (DNA): TGCGCCAGCAGCCACGTTACTAGCGGGAGACCGTACGAGCAGTACTTC. Translation: CASSHVTSGRPYEQYF.

This clone was found once. V usage is TRBV11-2 and J usage is TRBJ1-1; no firm D call. This CDR3 is built from 13 residues. The germline V and J ends were trimmed by 8 bases and 2 bases, with 12 bases remaining between them. Germline V gene sequence: CDR1 SGHAT, CDR2 FQNNGV. The DNA of the CDR3 is TGTGCCAGCGCGTCAGAGATTAACACTGAAGCTTTCTTT. The encoded protein is CASASEINTEAFF.

The V call is TRBV7-2, the J call TRBJ1-5; 9 bases are a match to TRBD1. The V gene end was trimmed by 3 bases and the J gene end by 6 bases; junction bases not matched to a gene: 6. The CDR3 contains 15 residues. Germline CDR1 SGHTA, CDR2 FQGNSA. The DNA for the CDR3 is TGTGCCAGCAGCTTCGAGACAGGGGGTTCTCAGCCCCAGCATTTT. It codes for CASSFETGGSQPQHF.

This clone was found once. This rearrangement joins TRBV6-5 to TRBJ2-1; possibly TRBD2 for D (6 bases). The length of the CDR3 is 11 residues. Trimming pared 5 bases from V and 13 bases from J, leaving 12 bases between. Germline V gene data show CDR1 as MNHEY and CDR2 as SVGAGI. The CDR3 sequence: CASSGGATQFF. The CDR3 region has the DNA TGTGCCAGCAGTGGAGGGGCCACTCAGTTCTTC.

Turning to this clone: Other DNA sequences in the sample encode the same CDR3. The chain has TRBV4-3 and TRBJ2-3; D gene unclear. Germline V gene data show CDR1 as LGHNA and CDR2 as YSLEER. The CDR3 consists of 14 residues. Trimming took off 0 bases at V and 1 base at J, with 5 bases between the two ends. CDR3 sequence reads: CASSQDKGTDTQYF. CDR3 DNA: TGCGCCAGCAGCCAAGATAAGGGCACAGATACGCAGTATTTT.

The chain employs TRBV5-1 and TRBJ2-7, with 11 bases identical to TRBD2. Germline trimming cut 4 bases from V and 0 bases from J; bases unmatched to any gene: 9. The CDR3 extends over 17 amino acids. Germline V gene lookup returns CDR1 SGHRS and CDR2 YFSETQ. The CDR3 loop is CASSLTVAGGNSYEQYF. DNA of the CDR3: TGCGCCAGCAGCCTTACCGTAGCGGGAGGGAACTCCTACGAGCAGTACTTC.

The chain recombines TRBV27 with TRBJ1-6; no firm D call. CDR3 length: 17 amino acids. Trimming removed 7 bases from V and 0 bases from J, with 16 bases in between. The germline CDR1 and CDR2 sequences are MNHEY and SMNVEV (reference sequence). The CDR3, as DNA: TGTGCCAGCACTCTAGAGGGCGGGAGCTCCTATAATTCACCCCTCCACTTT. It codes for CASTLEGGSSYNSPLHF.

The gene calls are TRBV7-2 and TRBJ2-1, with D possibly TRBD1 on 6 matching bases. In germline, CDR1 is SGHTA, CDR2 FQGNSA. V shed 7 bases and J shed 0 bases, with 10 bases lying between them. This CDR3 region has 14 residues. The CDR3 DNA follows: TGTGCCAGCAAACAGGGCGGCTCCTACAATGAGCAGTTCTTC. Translating it yields CASKQGGSYNEQFF.

V usage is TRBV7-2 and J usage is TRBJ2-7; weak D call: TRBD1 (5 bases). The V gene lost 4 bases and the J gene lost 6 bases, with 19 bases spanning the gap. This CDR3 has 15 residues. Germline CDR1 is SGHTA and CDR2 is FQGNSA. The CDR3 loop is CASSSSGSLRGEQYF. The CDR3 bases are TGTGCCAGCAGCTCGTCCGGGTCCTTAAGGGGCGAGCAGTACTTC.

V gene TRBV7-2 combines with J gene TRBJ2-6; D not certain. CDR1 SGHTA and CDR2 FQGNSA come from the germline V gene. V lost 5 bases, J lost 0 bases, and 11 bases lay in between. The CDR3 spans 16 residues. The CDR3 DNA reads TGTGCCAGCAGCCATAATTCCCGCTCTGGGGCCAACGTCCTGACTTTC. It specifies CASSHNSRSGANVLTF. Full variable domain (remainder filled in from reference TRBV7-2 and TRBJ2-6): GAGVSQSPSNKVTEKGKDVELRCDPISGHTALYWYRQSLGQGLEFLIYFQGNSAPDKSGLPSDRFSAERTGGSVSTLTIQRTQQEDSAVYLCASSHNSRSGANVLTFGAGSRLTVL.

V usage is TRBV5-1 and J usage is TRBJ1-4; no clear D. V shed 4 bases and J shed 6 bases, with 13 bases lying between them. This CDR3 has 14 residues. Germline values: CDR1 SGHRS, CDR2 YFSETQ. CDR3 coding DNA: TGCGCCAGCAGCCCTGCTTCGCGTCATGAAAAACTGTTTTTT. Amino acid sequence: CASSPASRHEKLFF.

For this clone: The same CDR3 arises from other DNA sequences in this sample as well. The chain uses TRBV30 and TRBJ1-1, with D possibly being TRBD1 (5 bases). V shed 0 bases and J shed 5 bases, with 7 bases lying between them. This CDR3 comprises 12 residues. Germline V gene data show CDR1 as GTSNPN and CDR2 as SVGIG (reference sequence). The CDR3 bases are TGTGCCTGGAGTGTAGGGGCGACTGAAGCTTTCTTT. Translating gives CAWSVGATEAFF.

The chain combines TRBV30 with TRBJ1-4; D is unresolved. Germline values: CDR1 GTSNPN, CDR2 SVGIG (reference sequence). V was shortened by 1 base and J by 14 bases, with 14 bases between the two germline ends. The CDR3 is made up of 12 amino acids. The CDR3: CAWSESPGRLFF. CDR3 in DNA: TGTGCCTGGAGTGAGTCCCCGGGTCGGCTGTTTTTT.